The 6 T cell receptor beta chains reported below all come from one sample, sequenced in a study of response to subunit inactivated influenza vaccine. MiXCR was run by TCRdb on the RT-PCR reads, yielding one entry per CDR3 protein. The table records hundreds of thousands of distinct CDR3 sequences, around 13% of them present only once. Sequencing used PBMCs from blood, obtained less than 15 days before vaccination. Source of these receptors: a man in his fifties or sixties who received an inactivated influenza vaccine.

V gene TRBV9 combines with J gene TRBJ2-1, with D maybe TRBD2 (5 bases). Per the germline V gene, CDR1 is SGDLS and CDR2 is YYNGEE. The CDR3 totals 12 residues. Trimming took off 3 bases at V and 9 bases at J, with 10 bases between the two ends. CDR3 sequence: CASSGLFGEQFF. Written as DNA, the CDR3 is TGTGCCAGCAGCGGACTATTCGGTGAGCAGTTCTTC.

This sequence joins TRBV20-1 and TRBJ1-2; D perhaps matches TRBD1 (6 bases). Germline V gene lookup returns CDR1 DFQATT and CDR2 SNEGSKA (reference sequence). Trimming pared 5 bases from V and 4 bases from J, leaving 11 bases between. The CDR3 has 12 amino acids. This CDR3 reads CSADRSFYGYTF. The CDR3, as DNA: TGCAGTGCTGACAGGTCTTTCTATGGCTACACCTTC.

This clonotype came up a few times. This rearrangement joins TRBV7-9 to TRBJ2-2; D gene ambiguous. The length of the CDR3 is 14 residues. In germline, CDR1 is SEHNR, CDR2 FQNEAQ (reference sequence). V lost 5 bases, J lost 6 bases, and 13 bases lay in between. This CDR3 reads CASSPRLGPGELFF. CDR3 in DNA: TGTGCCAGCAGCCCCCGGCTAGGCCCCGGGGAGCTGTTTTTT.

This clonotype was seen a few times. The rearrangement links TRBV29-1 to TRBJ2-7; 7 nucleotides agree with TRBD2. Germline V gives CDR1 SQVTM, CDR2 ANQGSEA. V lost 8 bases to trimming and J lost 2 bases; unmatched junction nucleotides: 12. This CDR3 is built from 14 residues. The CDR3 spells CSTGGASGTYEQYF. The CDR3 bases are TGCAGCACTGGCGGGGCTAGCGGTACCTACGAGCAGTACTTC.

V and J are TRBV12-3 or TRBV12-4 and TRBJ2-7; 8 bases align to TRBD2. The CDR3 is 15 residues long. After removal of 1 base from V and 2 bases from J, the junction contained 4 bases not matched to a gene. This chain's CDR3 is CASSLGGGNTYEQYF. The CDR3 region has the DNA TGTGCCAGCAGTTTAGGCGGGGGGAATACCTACGAGCAGTACTTC.

The chain joins TRBV7-9 to TRBJ2-7; D is unclear. This CDR3 spans 15 amino acids. V was cut by 5 bases and J by 0 bases, with 14 bases left in between. CDR1 is SEHNR, CDR2 FQNEAQ, per germline (reference sequence). The CDR3 region has the DNA TGTGCCAGCAGCCAACGGCCGGTCAGCTCCTACGAGCAGTACTTC. Its protein product is CASSQRPVSSYEQYF.